The 6 T cell receptor beta chains in this list originate from one sample, sequenced in a study of cytomegalovirus exposure and HLA in healthy donors. TCRdb keeps only in-frame clones here, not all; method: immunoSEQ multiplex PCR. The profile shows more than 120,000 clones, roughly 87% of them singletons. The source material was PBMCs. All receptors come from a man between 18 and 29 years old in good health and CMV-seropositive.

The chain carries TRBV15 and TRBJ2-7; maybe TRBD1 (6 bases). V gave up 0 bases and J gave up 6 bases, with 12 bases separating them. Germline V gene lookup returns CDR1 LNHNV and CDR2 YYDKDF (reference sequence). The CDR3 has 14 residues. The CDR3 loop is CATSRERTVSEQYF. The CDR3, as DNA: TGTGCCACCAGCAGAGAACGGACAGTGTCCGAGCAGTACTTC.

The chain is built from TRBV10-3 and TRBJ1-2, with D tentatively TRBD1 (6 bases). Per germline, CDR1 ENHRY and CDR2 SYGVKD. The CDR3 runs 15 residues. The germline V and J ends were trimmed by 4 bases and 7 bases, with 19 bases remaining between them. The CDR3 DNA is TGTGCCATCAGTGTAGGAGGTGGGGGGGCTGGTGGCTACACCTTC. This sequence encodes CAISVGGGGAGGYTF.

Only one count was recorded for this clone. The V call is TRBV5-1, the J call TRBJ2-7, with 8 bases fitting TRBD1. The length of the CDR3 is 17 residues. Looked up from germline, CDR1 is SGHRS and CDR2 is YFSETQ. The ends lost 7 bases at V and 1 base at J; junction bases unmatched: 16. For the CDR3, the DNA is TGCGCCAGCCGACGTCAGGGGGCGGTTGAGGGATCCTACGAGCAGTACTTC. Translated, it gives CASRRQGAVEGSYEQYF. The entire variable domain, with the rest obtained from reference TRBV5-1 and TRBJ2-7, is as follows: KAGVTQTPRYLIKTRGQQVTLSCSPISGHRSVSWYQQTPGQGLQFLFEYFSETQRNKGNFPGRFSGRQFSNSRSEMNVSTLELGDSALYLCASRRQGAVEGSYEQYFGPGTRLTVT.

The CDR3 here is CASSVSYRGLTEQYF. Here the CDR3 DNA reads TGTGCCAGCAGCGTAAGCTACAGGGGGCTAACCGAGCAGTACTTC. The genes are TRBV27 and TRBJ2-7; TRBD1 aligns across 9 bases. The CDR3 runs 15 residues. The junction had 12 bases not matched to a gene; V was cut back by 6 bases and J by 6 bases. Looked up from germline, CDR1 is MNHEY and CDR2 is SMNVEV (reference sequence).

This chain uses TRBV2 with TRBJ1-3; 7 bases match TRBD1. The trim removed 6 bases at V and 4 bases at J, leaving 6 bases unmatched. In germline, CDR1 is SNHLY, CDR2 FYNNEI. This CDR3 contains 14 residues. The CDR3: CASSTGTEGNTIYF. The CDR3 DNA reads TGTGCCAGCAGCACCGGGACAGAAGGAAACACCATATATTTT.

The chain carries TRBV11-2 and TRBJ1-2, with TRBD1 identical over 9 bases. The CDR3 is made up of 17 amino acids. V lost 5 bases, J lost 3 bases, and 13 bases stayed unmatched. Per the germline V gene, CDR1 is SGHAT and CDR2 is FQNNGV. The CDR3 loop is CASSTRTGVISDYGYTF. CDR3 bases: TGTGCCAGCAGCACCCGGACAGGGGTGATTTCGGACTATGGCTACACCTTC. Based on the CDR3 plus reference TRBV11-2 and TRBJ1-2, the full variable domain is EAGVAQSPRYKIIEKRQSVAFWCNPISGHATLYWYQQILGQGPKLLIQFQNNGVVDDSQLPKDRFSAERLKGVDSTLKIQPAKLEDSAVYLCASSTRTGVISDYGYTFGSGTRLTVV.